This T cell receptor (beta chain) was sequenced for a study of cytomegalovirus exposure and HLA in healthy donors. V lost 6 bases to trimming and J lost 4 bases, with 12 bases between them. This CDR3 comprises 14 residues. Germline CDR1 and CDR2: LGHNA and YNFKEQ. This clone was picked up a small number of times. PCR employed 60 Vbeta and 13 Jbeta primers. Method: immunoSEQ multiplex PCR; TCRdb's copy keeps in-frame clones and lacks some. The sample has some 140,000 clones, over 75% seen once; the top ten hold around 9.1%. Material for sequencing was PBMCs. The chain recombines TRBV4-2 with TRBJ2-2, with D possibly being TRBD2 (5 bases). The receptor's source is a woman in her 50s in good health and CMV-seropositive. The CDR3 loop reads CASSPSGTTGELFF. The CDR3 region has the DNA TGTGCCAGCAGTCCAAGCGGAACCACCGGGGAGCTGTTTTTT.